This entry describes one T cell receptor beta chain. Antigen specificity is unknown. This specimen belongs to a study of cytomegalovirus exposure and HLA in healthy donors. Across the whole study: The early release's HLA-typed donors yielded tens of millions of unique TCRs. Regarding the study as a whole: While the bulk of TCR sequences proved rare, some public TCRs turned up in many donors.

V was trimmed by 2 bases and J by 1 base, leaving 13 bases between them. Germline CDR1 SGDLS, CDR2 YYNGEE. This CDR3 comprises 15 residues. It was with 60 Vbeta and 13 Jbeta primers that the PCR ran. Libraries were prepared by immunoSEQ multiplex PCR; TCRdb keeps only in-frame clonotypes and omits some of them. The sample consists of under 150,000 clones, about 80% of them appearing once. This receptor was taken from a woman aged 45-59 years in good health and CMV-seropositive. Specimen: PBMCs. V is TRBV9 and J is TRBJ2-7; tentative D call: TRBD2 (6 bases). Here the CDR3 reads CASSVGGIGSYEQYF. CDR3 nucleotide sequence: TGTGCCAGCAGCGTGGGCGGGATAGGGTCCTACGAGCAGTACTTC. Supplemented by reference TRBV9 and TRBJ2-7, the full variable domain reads DSGVTQTPKHLITATGQRVTLRCSPRSGDLSVYWYQQSLDQGLQFLIQYYNGEERAKGNILERFSAQQFPDLHSELNLSSLELGDSALYFCASSVGGIGSYEQYFGPGTRLTVT.